This is a list of T cell receptor beta chains from one sample in a study of blood T cell repertoires in COVID-19. TCRdb keeps only in-frame clones here, not all; method: immunoSEQ multiplex PCR. The sample contains 250,000 or so clones, roughly 84% of which appear only once. Material: PBMCs or T cells enriched from blood (not recorded which). The receptors shown here come from a woman aged 50 to 60 who had been exposed to COVID-19. Both conserved end residues are part of each CDR3. The order of the fields is J gene, V gene, D gene, clone size, CDR3 DNA, CDR3 protein. D genes are given only for firm matches. Clone size is shown for a subset of rows, as once, few, many or a class of expanded clone.

J gene: TRBJ2-1
V gene: TRBV29-1
D gene: -
clone size: once
CDR3 DNA: TGCAGCGTTGAAACCCCGACAGTGTACAATGAGCAGTTCTTC
CDR3 protein: CSVETPTVYNEQFF

J gene: TRBJ1-2
V gene: TRBV6-2/TRBV6-3
D gene: -
clone size: -
CDR3 DNA: TGTGCCAGCAGTTCACAGGCTGTCTATGGCTACACCTTC
CDR3 protein: CASSSQAVYGYTF

J gene: TRBJ2-7
V gene: TRBV7-8
D gene: TRBD1
clone size: once
CDR3 DNA: TGTGCCAGCAGCCCCCGGGACAGGCGCACTACCTACGAGCAGTACTTC
CDR3 protein: CASSPRDRRTTYEQYF

J gene: TRBJ1-2
V gene: TRBV7-2
D gene: TRBD1
clone size: -
CDR3 DNA: TGTGCCAGCAGCTTAGTAAGGAAGACAGGGCGGAAAGACTATGGCTACACCTTC
CDR3 protein: CASSLVRKTGRKDYGYTF

J gene: TRBJ1-4
V gene: TRBV19
D gene: -
clone size: few
CDR3 DNA: TGTGCCAGTAGTATAAAAGGGAGAAGCGCAACTAATGAAAAACTGTTTTTT
CDR3 protein: CASSIKGRSATNEKLFF

J gene: TRBJ1-2
V gene: TRBV6-8
D gene: TRBD1
clone size: -
CDR3 DNA: TGTGCCAAAAGGGACAGCTCCAACTATGGCTACACCTTC
CDR3 protein: CAKRDSSNYGYTF

J gene: TRBJ2-5
V gene: TRBV5-5
D gene: -
clone size: -
CDR3 DNA: TGTGCCAGCAGCAGGAACCCAGGAGGTGAGACCCAGTACTTC
CDR3 protein: CASSRNPGGETQYF

J gene: TRBJ1-4
V gene: TRBV24-1
D gene: TRBD1
clone size: -
CDR3 DNA: TGTGCCACCAGTGATGAGATAGGGGGCGAGCTGTTTTTT
CDR3 protein: CATSDEIGGELFF

J gene: TRBJ1-1
V gene: TRBV29-1
D gene: -
clone size: once
CDR3 DNA: TGCAGCGTCCAGACAGACATGAACACTGAAGCTTTCTTT
CDR3 protein: CSVQTDMNTEAFF

J gene: TRBJ1-2
V gene: TRBV9
D gene: -
clone size: -
CDR3 DNA: TGTGCCAGCAGCGCGACCCAGGGGCTAGATAACTATGGCTACACCTTC
CDR3 protein: CASSATQGLDNYGYTF

J gene: TRBJ1-1
V gene: TRBV5-1
D gene: TRBD1
clone size: many
CDR3 DNA: TGCGCCAGCAGCTATGACAGGGGCCGGAACACTGAAGCTTTCTTT
CDR3 protein: CASSYDRGRNTEAFF

J gene: TRBJ2-1
V gene: TRBV5-1
D gene: -
clone size: -
CDR3 DNA: TGCGCCAGCCGGGGAGTTCTATTGGACAATGAGCAGTTCTTC
CDR3 protein: CASRGVLLDNEQFF

J gene: TRBJ2-2
V gene: TRBV7-2
D gene: -
clone size: -
CDR3 DNA: TGTGCCAGCAGCTTAGTAACAGGGACCGGGGAGCTGTTTTTT
CDR3 protein: CASSLVTGTGELFF

J gene: TRBJ2-7
V gene: TRBV12-3/TRBV12-4
D gene: -
clone size: -
CDR3 DNA: TGTGCCAGCAGGAACTACTACGAGCAGTACTTC
CDR3 protein: CASRNYYEQYF

J gene: TRBJ1-1
V gene: TRBV5-1
D gene: -
clone size: -
CDR3 DNA: TGCGCCAGCAGCCGCTCTGGGCTCACTGAAGCTTTCTTT
CDR3 protein: CASSRSGLTEAFF

J gene: TRBJ1-4
V gene: TRBV15
D gene: TRBD1
clone size: -
CDR3 DNA: TGTGCCACCAGCAGAGGGATACAGGGGGGTGATGAAAAACTGTTTTTT
CDR3 protein: CATSRGIQGGDEKLFF

J gene: TRBJ1-2
V gene: TRBV4-1
D gene: -
clone size: once
CDR3 DNA: TGCGCCAGCAGCCAAGATAGTCCCGAATTCAACTATGGCTACACCTTC
CDR3 protein: CASSQDSPEFNYGYTF

J gene: TRBJ1-2
V gene: TRBV27
D gene: TRBD1
clone size: -
CDR3 DNA: TGTGCCAGCACTCCGGGACAGGGGTTCGGAGGCTACACCTTC
CDR3 protein: CASTPGQGFGGYTF

J gene: TRBJ1-1
V gene: TRBV3-1/TRBV3-2
D gene: -
clone size: -
CDR3 DNA: TGTGCCAGCAGCCAAAAGGGTGCGGCAGGGCGAGCTTTCTTT
CDR3 protein: CASSQKGAAGRAFF

J gene: TRBJ1-2
V gene: TRBV28
D gene: -
clone size: few
CDR3 DNA: TGTGCCAGCAGTTTTAATAATCGCGGTGGCTACACCTTC
CDR3 protein: CASSFNNRGGYTF

J gene: TRBJ1-2
V gene: TRBV12-3/TRBV12-4
D gene: -
clone size: -
CDR3 DNA: TGTGCCAGCAGTTTAGAATTCAGGGGCGGCTACACCTTC
CDR3 protein: CASSLEFRGGYTF

J gene: TRBJ2-1
V gene: TRBV30
D gene: TRBD2
clone size: -
CDR3 DNA: TGTGCCTGGAGTCCCACTCTGACTAGCGGGGGGGCTTACAATGAGCAGTTCTTC
CDR3 protein: CAWSPTLTSGGAYNEQFF

J gene: TRBJ1-5
V gene: TRBV20-1
D gene: TRBD1
clone size: -
CDR3 DNA: TGCAGTGCGAGTCCAAGTACAGGGGGCGGCTGGCAGCCCCAGCATTTT
CDR3 protein: CSASPSTGGGWQPQHF

J gene: TRBJ1-2
V gene: TRBV27
D gene: -
clone size: few
CDR3 DNA: TGTGCCAGCAGTGGGGGGACTACTGGGGGCTACACCTTC
CDR3 protein: CASSGGTTGGYTF

J gene: TRBJ1-1
V gene: TRBV6-6
D gene: TRBD1
clone size: -
CDR3 DNA: TGTGCCAGCAGTTCCCTCTTCCGGGACAGGAACACTGAAGCTTTCTTT
CDR3 protein: CASSSLFRDRNTEAFF

J gene: TRBJ2-2
V gene: TRBV5-1
D gene: -
clone size: -
CDR3 DNA: TGCGCCAGCAATAGCGGGAACACCGGGGAGCTGTTTTTT
CDR3 protein: CASNSGNTGELFF

J gene: TRBJ1-5
V gene: TRBV28
D gene: TRBD1
clone size: -
CDR3 DNA: TGTGCCAGCAGTTTGGGGGACAGGGTGAAGCAGCCCCAGCATTTT
CDR3 protein: CASSLGDRVKQPQHF